This entry lists 11 T cell receptor beta chains sequenced from one sample in a study of T-cell memory formation after mild COVID-19. TCRdb recomputed calls from the 5' RACE reads with MiXCR, one row per CDR3 protein. The profile shows 400,000 to 500,000 distinct CDR3 sequences, 18% of them singletons. Sequencing was carried out using PBMCs or a T cell subset sorted from them (not recorded which). Every receptor here comes from a man younger than 35 who had mild COVID-19 (a few samples of this study predate the infection). Cell type and time point are not known.

This clonotype was seen repeatedly, ten times or more. This chain connects TRBV5-1 to TRBJ2-4; 9 bases are shared with TRBD1. Per germline, CDR1 SGHRS and CDR2 YFSETQ. With V trimmed by 0 bases and J by 3 bases, 10 bases remained unmatched. The CDR3 contains 18 residues. CDR3 residues: CASSLVDTGGSSKNIQYF. CDR3 nucleotide sequence: TGCGCCAGCAGCTTGGTTGACACAGGGGGCTCGAGCAAAAACATTCAGTACTTC.

In this sample, this clonotype turned up a few times. The V gene is TRBV5-4, the J gene TRBJ1-6; tentative D call: TRBD1 (5 bases). V gave up 4 bases and J gave up 7 bases, with 12 bases separating them. Looked up from germline, CDR1 is SGHNT and CDR2 is YYREEE (reference sequence). The CDR3 loop spans 14 amino acids. CDR3 loop: CASSQDRMNSPLHF. CDR3 nucleotide sequence: TGTGCCAGCAGCCAAGACAGAATGAATTCACCCCTCCACTTT.

This clonotype was seen more than once but under ten times. V and J are TRBV5-1 and TRBJ1-1, with 10 nucleotides matching TRBD1. CDR3 length equals 17 residues. Trimming took 6 bases from V and 4 from J; bases not matched to a gene: 15. Germline V lookup: CDR1 SGHRS, CDR2 YFSETQ. CDR3 in DNA: TGCGCCAGCACCGCATGGGGGACAGGGGTGGTGGGCACTGAAGCTTTCTTT. Residues: CASTAWGTGVVGTEAFF.

The chain joins TRBV18 to TRBJ2-5; the match to TRBD1 covers 8 bases. The junction had 10 bases not matched to a gene; V was cut back by 3 bases and J by 4 bases. This CDR3 has 16 amino acids. Germline V lookup: CDR1 KGHSH, CDR2 LQKENI. As DNA, the CDR3 is TGTGCCAGCTCACCGCCAGGACAGGGCGGGTTAGAGACCCAGTACTTC. The encoded protein is CASSPPGQGGLETQYF.

The J gene is TRBJ2-2, the V gene TRBV7-2, with 9 bases fitting TRBD2. The CDR3 consists of 14 residues. Trimming at V came to 4 bases and at J to 8 bases, leaving 5 bases not matched to a gene. Germline CDR1 SGHTA, CDR2 FQGNSA. CDR3 coding DNA: TGTGCCAGCAGCTACGCTAGCGGGGCGGGGGAGCTGTTTTTT. Translating gives CASSYASGAGELFF.

This chain links TRBV4-1 with TRBJ2-5; the D gene could be TRBD1 or TRBD2 (7 bases each). The CDR3 runs 14 residues. CDR1 and CDR2 from the germline V gene are MGHRA and YSYEKL. The ends were cut back, 4 bases at V and 5 bases at J, with 14 bases in the middle. The CDR3 sequence is CASSPQGGVETQYF. DNA for the CDR3: TGCGCCAGCAGCCCGCAGGGGGGGGTGGAGACCCAGTACTTC.

The table lists this clonotype with many counts. V and J are TRBV11-2 and TRBJ2-2, with D possibly TRBD1 on 6 matching bases. The CDR3 length is 17 residues. Germline CDR1 SGHAT, CDR2 FQNNGV. V gave up 5 bases and J gave up 4 bases, with 20 bases separating them. In DNA, the CDR3 is TGTGCCAGCAGCCCCACGACAGGCCTCCGTGGCACCGGGGAGCTGTTTTTT. It translates to CASSPTTGLRGTGELFF.

The chain links TRBV6-6 to TRBJ2-4; possibly TRBD1 for D (6 bases). V was pared by 6 bases and J by 9 bases, with 21 bases between. From germline, CDR1 is MNHNY and CDR2 SVGAGI (reference sequence). The CDR3 contains 15 residues. CDR3 nucleotides: TGTGCCAGCAGACTCTCCGGACAGAGGTCGGGCATTCAGTACTTC. It is translated as CASRLSGQRSGIQYF.

This clonotype was counted only a few times. A read error may produce the germline difference seen at one junction end. The V and J genes are TRBV28 and TRBJ2-5; 9 nucleotides agree with TRBD1. CDR1 MDHEN and CDR2 SYDVKM come from the germline V gene. The CDR3 runs 17 residues. As DNA, the CDR3 is TGTGCCGGCAGCCCCGATCCGAAGACAGGGGGACAAGAGACCCAGTACTTC. Translation: CAGSPDPKTGGQETQYF.

This rearrangement joins TRBV21-1 to TRBJ2-7; the table's D call, TRBD2, was not checked against the DNA. TRBV21-1 is a pseudogene segment. This CDR3 region has 17 residues. The CDR3 loop reads CASSKEEGRVYVGEQYV. CDR3 sequence (DNA): TGTGCCAGCAGCAAAGAGGAGGGCAGGGTATACGTTGGGGAGCAGTACGTC.

The chain is built from TRBV7-2 and TRBJ2-3; weak D call: TRBD2 (6 bases). The CDR3 contains 14 residues. CDR1 and CDR2 from the germline V gene are SGHTA and FQGNSA. Trimming took 5 bases from V and 6 from J, leaving 15 bases between them. The CDR3: CASSPSGFYDTQYF. In DNA, the CDR3 is TGTGCCAGCAGCCCAAGCGGGTTCTACGATACGCAGTATTTT.